Detailed here is one T cell receptor (beta chain). Other DNA variants within this sample encode the same CDR3. The data stem from a study of blood T cell repertoires in COVID-19. In the study overall: Sample material is recorded as cDNA or gDNA derived from T cells, B-cell-depleted T cells, or PBMCs.

The CDR3 has 13 residues. Trimming left V 4 bases short and J 6 bases short, with 11 bases between. Germline assignment: CDR1 SGHDT and CDR2 YYEEEE. Sequenced by immunoSEQ multiplex PCR; TCRdb stores in-frame clones only, minus some. The table lists 140,000 to 150,000 clones, 81% of them singletons. Sequenced material: peripheral blood. The sequence came from a human donor in a cohort sampled during active COVID-19. The chain couples TRBV5-6 to TRBJ2-1; a weak D match, TRBD1 (6 bases). The CDR3 bases are TGTGCCAGCAGCCGGGGACAACTCAATGAGCAGTTCTTC. Translation: CASSRGQLNEQFF.